This note documents a single T cell receptor beta chain sequence. Its target is not known. The CDR3 runs 19 residues. Germline assignment: CDR1 LGHNA and CDR2 YSLEER. The V end lost 0 bases, the J end lost 2 bases, and 21 bases lay between the germline ends. This sample was included in a study of shared clonotypes between healthy human individuals. Study results and caveats: Naive subsets, compared against memory subsets, generally had larger estimated richness values. Between a handful of donors, naive CD4 clonotypes were shared at a level of around 5.2%.

TCRdb's table, derived via immunoSEQ multiplex PCR, lists solely in-frame clones and lacks some. Of around 690,000 clones listed, 90% are singletons. Donors included only healthy HIV-negative adults lacking recent acute infections or vaccinations. This TCR was sampled from a man younger than 30 in good health. Some clones in this sample may be carry-over from other donors' samples. The sample taken for sequencing was memory CD8+ T cells from PBMCs. The sample's subset: CD45RO+ cells pooled with CCR7-negative TemRA cells. V usage is TRBV4-3 and J usage is TRBJ2-3, with D perhaps matching TRBD2 (6 bases). CDR3 protein: CASSQDLERARVYTDTQYF. The CDR3, as DNA: TGCGCCAGCAGCCAAGATCTCGAGCGGGCTAGAGTCTACACAGATACGCAGTATTTT.